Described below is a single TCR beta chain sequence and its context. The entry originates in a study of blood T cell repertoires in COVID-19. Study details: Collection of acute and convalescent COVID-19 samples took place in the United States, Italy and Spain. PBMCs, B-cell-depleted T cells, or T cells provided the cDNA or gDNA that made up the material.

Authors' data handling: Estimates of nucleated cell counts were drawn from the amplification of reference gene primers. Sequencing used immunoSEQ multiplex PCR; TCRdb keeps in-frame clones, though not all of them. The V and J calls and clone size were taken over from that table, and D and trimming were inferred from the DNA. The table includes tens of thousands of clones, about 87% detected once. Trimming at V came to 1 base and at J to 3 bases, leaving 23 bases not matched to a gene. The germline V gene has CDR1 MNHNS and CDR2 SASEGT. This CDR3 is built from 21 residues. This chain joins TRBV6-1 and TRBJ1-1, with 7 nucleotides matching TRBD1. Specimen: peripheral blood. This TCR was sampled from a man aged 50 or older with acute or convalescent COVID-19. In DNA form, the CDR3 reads TGTGCCAGCAGTGAAGGGATCACTGTGGGACAGCCCTATATCGGGGACACTGAAGCTTTCTTT. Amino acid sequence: CASSEGITVGQPYIGDTEAFF.